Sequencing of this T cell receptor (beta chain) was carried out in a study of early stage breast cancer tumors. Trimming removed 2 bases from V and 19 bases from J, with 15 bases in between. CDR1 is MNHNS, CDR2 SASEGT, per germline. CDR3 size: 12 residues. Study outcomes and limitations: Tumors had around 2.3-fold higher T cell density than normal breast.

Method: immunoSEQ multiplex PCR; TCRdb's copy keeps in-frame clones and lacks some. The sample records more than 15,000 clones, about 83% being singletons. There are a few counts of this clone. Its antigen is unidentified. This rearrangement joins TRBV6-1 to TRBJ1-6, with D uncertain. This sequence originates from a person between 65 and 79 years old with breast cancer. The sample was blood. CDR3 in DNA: TGTGCCAGCAGTGAAAGATTGGCTGTGCAGCACTTT. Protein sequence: CASSERLAVQHF.